A single sample is the source of the 29 T cell receptor beta chains below, sequenced in a study of cytomegalovirus exposure and HLA in healthy donors. Sequencing used immunoSEQ multiplex PCR; TCRdb keeps in-frame clones, though not all of them. The sample yields roughly 180,000 clones, 86% seen once. Sequencing input: PBMCs. Receptor source: a man aged 25 to 45 in good health and CMV-seropositive.

V usage is TRBV5-1 and J usage is TRBJ2-2, with a possible D match to TRBD2 (5 bases). V was clipped by 0 bases and J by 10 bases, with 16 bases between them. CDR1 is SGHRS, CDR2 YFSETQ, per germline. The CDR3 runs 15 residues. The DNA of the CDR3 is TGCGCCAGCAGCTTGGGGGGTCTGCGGGTTGCGGAGCTGTTTTTT. It translates to CASSLGGLRVAELFF.

The chain uses TRBV4-1 and TRBJ1-2; D is undetermined. Trimming pared 2 bases from V and 3 bases from J, leaving 19 bases between. The germline V gene has CDR1 MGHRA and CDR2 YSYEKL. This CDR3 is 17 amino acids long. The CDR3, as DNA: TGCGCCAGCAGCCAATCAAACGGTGAGGCCCGGCACTATGGCTACACCTTC. This gives the protein CASSQSNGEARHYGYTF.

The genes are TRBV27 and TRBJ2-1; D could derive from TRBD1 or TRBD2 (7 bases each). Germline CDR1 and CDR2: MNHEY and SMNVEV (reference sequence). The CDR3 runs 17 residues. The ends were cut back, 5 bases at V and 8 bases at J, with 25 bases in the middle. The CDR3 nucleotides are TGTGCCAGCAGTCCGAACCTAGGGGGCGGGAGTATCCATGAGCAGTTCTTC. This encodes CASSPNLGGGSIHEQFF.

The V gene is TRBV6-6, the J gene TRBJ1-4, with TRBD1 identical over 12 bases. The ends lost 6 bases at V and 7 bases at J; junction bases unmatched: 3. The CDR3 spans 14 residues. Germline lookup yields CDR1 MNHNY and CDR2 SVGAGI (reference sequence). CDR3 coding DNA: TGTGCCAGCAGGAGGGACAGGGGGCGTGAAAAACTGTTTTTT. Translating gives CASRRDRGREKLFF.

The V and J genes are TRBV5-6 and TRBJ2-3; D possibly corresponds to TRBD2 (6 bases). Trimming pared 2 bases from V and 2 bases from J, leaving 12 bases between. The CDR3 is 15 amino acids. In germline, CDR1 is SGHDT, CDR2 YYEEEE. CDR3 DNA: TGTGCCAGCAGCTTATTCGGGGGTACCACAGATACGCAGTATTTT. Its protein is CASSLFGGTTDTQYF.

This clone was counted only a few times. The rearrangement links TRBV5-1 to TRBJ2-7; possibly TRBD1 for D (5 bases). CDR3 length equals 14 residues. The germline CDR1 and CDR2 sequences are SGHRS and YFSETQ. V gave up 0 bases and J gave up 1 base, with 8 bases separating them. CDR3 sequence: CASSLEGSSYEQYF. The DNA of the CDR3 is TGCGCCAGCAGCTTGGAGGGGTCTTCCTACGAGCAGTACTTC.

V and J are TRBV30 and TRBJ1-5; TRBD1 aligns across 8 bases. J lost 6 bases, V lost 3 bases, and 16 bases had no gene match. CDR1 is GTSNPN and CDR2 is SVGIG in the germline V gene (reference sequence). The CDR3 runs to 17 residues. The CDR3, as DNA: TGTGCCTGGAGAAGCCAGGGGGCAATTCACCTGGGTCAGCCCCAGCATTTT. Amino acids: CAWRSQGAIHLGQPQHF.

V and J are TRBV7-9 and TRBJ1-1; 9 bases fit TRBD1. V lost 0 bases to trimming and J lost 11 bases; unmatched junction nucleotides: 7. From germline, CDR1 is SEHNR and CDR2 FQNEAQ (reference sequence). The CDR3 runs to 14 residues. For the CDR3, the DNA is TGTGCCAGCAGCTTAGCCCCGGGACAGGGTTATGCTTTCTTT. Its translation is CASSLAPGQGYAFF.

The chain is built from TRBV5-6 and TRBJ2-7, with 14 nucleotides matching TRBD2. This CDR3 comprises 16 residues. Trimming removed 3 bases from V and 4 bases from J; junction bases left unmatched: 6. In germline, CDR1 is SGHDT, CDR2 YYEEEE. The CDR3 region is CASSWGLAGVGYEQYF. The CDR3 region has the DNA TGTGCCAGCAGCTGGGGACTAGCGGGAGTAGGGTACGAGCAGTACTTC.

This clone has only a few counts. V usage is TRBV30 and J usage is TRBJ1-1; D is ambiguous. Trimming removed 7 bases at V and 0 bases at J, with 12 bases between. The CDR3 loop spans 13 amino acids. Germline V gene data show CDR1 as GTSNPN and CDR2 as SVGIG (reference sequence). The CDR3: CAYIREMNTEAFF. The CDR3 nucleotides read TGTGCCTACATACGGGAAATGAACACTGAAGCTTTCTTT. Full variable domain (remainder filled in from reference TRBV30 and TRBJ1-1): SQTIHQWPATLVQPVGSPLSLECTVEGTSNPNLYWYRQAAGRGLQLLFYSVGIGQISSEVPQNLSASRPQDRQFILSSKKLLLSDSGFYLCAYIREMNTEAFFGQGTRLTVV.

This clone was counted a single time. At one boundary the junction diverges from the germline segment, which might be a read error. The rearrangement uses TRBV7-7 and TRBJ2-1; D is ambiguous. Germline loops: CDR1 SSHAT, CDR2 FNYEAQ (reference sequence). The length of the CDR3 is 13 residues. CDR3 DNA: TGTGCTAGCAGCATGGACCGCCTCGAGAAGCAGTTCTTC. As protein: CASSMDRLEKQFF.

The rearrangement links TRBV2 to TRBJ2-5, with TRBD2 matching over 7 bases. The germline V gene encodes CDR1 SNHLY and CDR2 FYNNEI. CDR3 size: 16 residues. V shed 6 bases, J shed 5 bases, and the junction held 15 bases outside the gene matches. In DNA, the CDR3 is TGTGCCAGCAGACGTTTCGAGGGAGGGCCCGGGGAGACCCAGTACTTC. The encoded protein is CASRRFEGGPGETQYF.

The rearrangement links TRBV7-9 to TRBJ2-7, with TRBD2 matching over 10 bases. The CDR3 has 16 residues. Germline V gives CDR1 SEHNR, CDR2 FQNEAQ (reference sequence). The V segment lost 5 bases and the J segment 5 bases; nucleotides outside the gene matches: 12. CDR3 bases: TGTGCCAGCAGCATAGGAGGGGCTAGCGGGAGCGACGAGCAGTACTTC. Translating gives CASSIGGASGSDEQYF.

The genes are TRBV5-5 and TRBJ2-7; tentatively, D is TRBD1 or TRBD2 (6 bases each). CDR1 is SGHKS and CDR2 is YYEKEE in the germline V gene (reference sequence). The CDR3 has 16 residues. Trimming left V 5 bases short and J 0 bases short, with 18 bases between. The CDR3 region has the DNA TGTGCCAGCAGAGGCGCCGGAGGGGGGTTCTCCTACGAGCAGTACTTC. This encodes CASRGAGGGFSYEQYF.

As concerns this clone: Different DNA sequences within this sample yield the same CDR3. This chain uses TRBV28 with TRBJ2-7; 7 bases are a match to TRBD1. Unmatched junction bases numbered 2, after V lost 2 bases and J lost 1 base. The CDR3 sequence is 14 residues long. Germline V gives CDR1 MDHEN, CDR2 SYDVKM. CDR3 region: CASSLDRVSYEQYF. CDR3 coding DNA: TGTGCCAGCAGTTTAGACAGGGTTTCCTACGAGCAGTACTTC.

The chain is built from TRBV29-1 and TRBJ1-2; 9 positions match TRBD1. J was trimmed by 4 bases and V by 2 bases; bases with no gene match: 8. The CDR3 extends over 15 amino acids. Per germline, CDR1 SQVTM and CDR2 ANQGSEA. The CDR3 DNA reads as TGCAGCGTTGAAACCCCACAGGGGGCAGGCTATGGCTACACCTTC. This translates into CSVETPQGAGYGYTF.

The V call is TRBV6-1, the J call TRBJ2-2, with 8 bases matching TRBD1. CDR3 length: 20 residues. J was trimmed by 4 bases and V by 2 bases; bases with no gene match: 18. Germline V CDR1 and CDR2: MNHNS, SASEGT. CDR3: CASSETTKTGASGGTGELFF. Here the CDR3 DNA reads TGTGCCAGCAGTGAAACCACAAAGACAGGGGCCTCAGGGGGCACCGGGGAGCTGTTTTTT.

The chain carries TRBV20-1 and TRBJ1-2; D not resolved. V was pared by 4 bases and J by 8 bases, with 11 bases between. The CDR3 covers 11 residues. Germline assignment: CDR1 DFQATT and CDR2 SNEGSKA (reference sequence). In DNA form, the CDR3 reads TGCAGTGCTACCCAGGATATAGGCTACACCTTC. Encoded protein: CSATQDIGYTF.

V usage is TRBV11-2 and J usage is TRBJ2-1; TRBD2 might be the D (6 bases). Germline loops: CDR1 SGHAT, CDR2 FQNNGV. Trimming left V 0 bases short and J 3 bases short, with 6 bases between. The CDR3 spans 14 residues. The CDR3 loop is CASSLEDYYNEQFF. DNA of the CDR3: TGTGCCAGCAGCTTAGAGGACTACTACAATGAGCAGTTCTTC.

V is TRBV6-4 and J is TRBJ2-1; unclear D gene. Germline CDR1 is MRHNA and CDR2 is SNTAGT. The CDR3 covers 15 residues. Trimming stripped 2 bases from V and 4 bases from J, with 12 bases between. CDR3 DNA sequence: TGTGCCAGCAGTGACGGCTTTCCCACGTACAATGAGCAGTTCTTC. It encodes CASSDGFPTYNEQFF.

The chain recombines TRBV6-6 with TRBJ1-1; 12 positions match TRBD1. V dropped 4 bases and J dropped 5; count of bases not matched to a gene: 8. Germline values: CDR1 MNHNY, CDR2 SVGAGI (reference sequence). This CDR3 is built from 16 residues. The CDR3 DNA sequence: TGTGCCAGCAGTTTAGGGACAGGGGGCGTTGGGACTGAAGCTTTCTTT. This sequence encodes CASSLGTGGVGTEAFF.

Comment on this clone: Possible read error: a much larger clone is one base away. The rearrangement joins TRBV13 to TRBJ2-5, with D possibly being TRBD1 (6 bases). The CDR3 spans 13 residues. Trimming stripped 5 bases from V and 3 bases from J, with 10 bases between. Germline CDR1 is PRHDT and CDR2 is FYEKMQ (reference sequence). CDR3 in amino acids: CASSPRQEETQYF. DNA for the CDR3: TGTGCCAGCAGCCCGCGACAGGAAGAGACCCAGTACTTC.

The gene calls are TRBV19 and TRBJ1-6; 8 bases are a match to TRBD1. This CDR3 is 14 amino acids long. V gave up 11 bases and J gave up 6 bases; unmatched junction bases: 9. Germline CDR1 LNHDA, CDR2 SQIVND (reference sequence). The CDR3 coding sequence is TGTGCCGCATGGGCGGGACAGGTTAATTCACCCCTCCACTTT. Its protein product is CAAWAGQVNSPLHF. Combining the CDR3 with reference TRBV19 and TRBJ1-6 gives the whole variable domain DGGITQSPKYLFRKEGQNVTLSCEQNLNHDAMYWYRQDPGQGLRLIYYSQIVNDFQKGDIAEGYSVSREKKESFPLTVTSAQKNPTAFYLCAAWAGQVNSPLHFGNGTRLTVT.

The rearrangement uses TRBV6-6 and TRBJ2-5; TRBD2 matches at 10 bases. In germline, CDR1 is MNHNY, CDR2 SVGAGI (reference sequence). Losses at the gene ends were 6 bases for V and 3 bases for J; bases not matched to a gene: 10. The CDR3 is made up of 16 amino acids. The CDR3 protein is CASRRPTSGTKETQYF. The CDR3 region has the DNA TGTGCCAGCAGGAGGCCAACTAGCGGGACTAAAGAGACCCAGTACTTC.

The chain uses TRBV5-6 and TRBJ2-7, with TRBD1 matching over 7 bases. J was trimmed by 6 bases and V by 4 bases; bases with no gene match: 4. This CDR3 contains 12 residues. Germline V gene sequence: CDR1 SGHDT, CDR2 YYEEEE. The CDR3 DNA is TGTGCCAGCAGCGGGCCAGGGGGCGAGCAGTACTTC. Amino acid sequence: CASSGPGGEQYF.

Note on this clone: At one of its ends the junction is not consistent with the germline gene, which may arise from a read error. This chain joins TRBV7-2 and TRBJ2-7; no clear D gene. In germline, CDR1 is SGHTA, CDR2 FQGNSA. The CDR3 consists of 14 residues. The DNA for the CDR3 is TGTGCCAGCAGCACAGACTCGACCGGCTACGAGCAGTACTTT. Translation: CASSTDSTGYEQYF.

The rearrangement joins TRBV29-1 to TRBJ1-1; D gene unclear. Trimming pared 4 bases from V and 1 base from J, leaving 7 bases between. CDR3 length: 12 amino acids. The germline V gene encodes CDR1 SQVTM and CDR2 ANQGSEA. The CDR3 DNA follows: TGCAGCGTTGTATTGGAGAACACTGAAGCTTTCTTT. Translated: CSVVLENTEAFF. Variable domain in full (rest from reference TRBV29-1 and TRBJ1-1): SAVISQKPSRDICQRGTSLTIQCQVDSQVTMMFWYRQQPGQSLTLIATANQGSEATYESGFVIDKFPISRPNLTFSTLTVSNMSPEDSSIYLCSVVLENTEAFFGQGTRLTVV.

In nucleotides, the CDR3 is TGCGCCAGCAGCCCTCGGCAGGGGTCGACCTACGAGCAGTACTTC. This gives the protein CASSPRQGSTYEQYF. The gene calls are TRBV5-1 and TRBJ2-7; D perhaps matches TRBD1 (6 bases). The germline CDR1 and CDR2 sequences are SGHRS and YFSETQ. V shed 4 bases and J shed 2 bases, with 16 bases lying between them. The CDR3 is 15 residues long.

This clone was detected only once. This chain joins TRBV14 and TRBJ2-2, with D perhaps TRBD1 (5 bases). Germline V lookup: CDR1 SGHDN, CDR2 FVKESK. The V end was cut by 5 bases, the J end by 0 bases, with 13 bases between. This CDR3 has 16 residues. In DNA, the CDR3 is TGTGCCAGCAGCGCGCGACAGATCGCGAACACCGGGGAGCTGTTTTTT. This codes for CASSARQIANTGELFF.